A selection of T cell receptor beta chains follows, all from one sample in a study of STAT3 mutations in large granular lymphocyte leukemia. Profiled with immunoSEQ multiplex PCR; TCRdb holds only in-frame clones, not every one. Here the sample spans 4,500 to 6,000 clones, roughly 86% being singletons. The sequencing input was PBMCs. All receptors derive from a human donor with T large granular lymphocyte leukemia. Some clones in this sample may be carry-over from other donors' samples. The CDR3 runs from the conserved cysteine through the conserved F or W. The D gene is left open where the match is weak. Only part of the rows carry a size: once, few, many, or a class if the clone is expanded.

CDR3: CASSSKDRGRFYEQYF
DNA: TGTGCCAGCAGCTCCAAGGACAGGGGGCGCTTCTACGAGCAGTACTTC
D: TRBD1
size: few
V: TRBV7-8
J: TRBJ2-7

CDR3: CSVELAGKRGIDTQYF
DNA: TGCAGCGTTGAACTAGCGGGTAAACGGGGAATAGATACGCAGTATTTT
D: TRBD2
size: NA
V: TRBV29-1
J: TRBJ2-3

CDR3: CASSQEPGSNQPQHF
DNA: TGCGCCAGCAGCCAAGAACCCGGGTCCAATCAGCCCCAGCATTTT
D: NA
size: NA
V: TRBV4-1
J: TRBJ1-5

CDR3: CASTQDGTTDTQYF
DNA: TGTGCCAGCACCCAGGACGGTACCACAGATACGCAGTATTTT
D: NA
size: NA
V: TRBV6-5
J: TRBJ2-3

CDR3: CASSFSGEETQYF
DNA: TGCGCCAGCAGCTTTTCGGGCGAGGAGACCCAGTACTTC
D: NA
size: NA
V: TRBV5-1
J: TRBJ2-5

CDR3: CASSLGQGRNEKLFF
DNA: TGTGCCAGCAGCTTAGGACAGGGGAGGAATGAAAAACTGTTTTTT
D: TRBD1
size: NA
V: TRBV7-9
J: TRBJ1-4

CDR3: CASSPYPDRRSSTDTQYF
DNA: TGTGCCAGCAGCCCCTACCCGGACAGGCGTTCTAGCACAGATACGCAGTATTTT
D: TRBD1
size: NA
V: TRBV11-2
J: TRBJ2-3

CDR3: CAWSVASEQYF
DNA: TGTGCCTGGAGTGTAGCCTCCGAGCAGTACTTC
D: NA
size: NA
V: TRBV30
J: TRBJ2-7

CDR3: CASSRGANYGYTF
DNA: TGTGCCAGCAGCCGGGGGGCGAACTATGGCTACACCTTC
D: NA
size: NA
V: TRBV27
J: TRBJ1-2

CDR3: CASSLHIYSGNTIYF
DNA: TGTGCCAGCAGCTTGCACATTTACTCTGGAAACACCATATATTTT
D: NA
size: NA
V: TRBV5-6
J: TRBJ1-3

CDR3: CASSFGGRPNEKLFF
DNA: TGCGCCAGCAGCTTTGGAGGGCGCCCTAATGAAAAACTGTTTTTT
D: NA
size: NA
V: TRBV5-1
J: TRBJ1-4

CDR3: CASSQKAEAFF
DNA: TGTGCCAGCAGCCAAAAGGCTGAAGCTTTCTTT
D: NA
size: NA
V: TRBV14
J: TRBJ1-1

CDR3: CASSPAGEGYYGYTF
DNA: TGTGCCAGCAGCCCCGCGGGGGAGGGCTACTATGGCTACACCTTC
D: NA
size: once
V: TRBV28
J: TRBJ1-2

CDR3: CASSSKVFAGELFF
DNA: TGTGCCAGCAGCTCGAAGGTTTTCGCCGGGGAGCTGTTTTTT
D: NA
size: NA
V: TRBV9
J: TRBJ2-2

CDR3: CASSPSGFPYEQYF
DNA: TGTGCCAGCAGCCCCAGCGGGTTCCCCTACGAGCAGTACTTC
D: NA
size: NA
V: TRBV7-9
J: TRBJ2-7